This TCR beta chain was captured in a study of shared clonotypes between healthy human individuals. Trimming pared 3 bases from V and 1 base from J, leaving 6 bases between. This CDR3 is 13 amino acids long. Germline V gives CDR1 MDHEN, CDR2 SYDVKM. In the case of this clone: Its target is not known.

Study-wide results and limits: For sorted subsets, rarefaction showed incomplete sequencing despite large depth.

Assay: immunoSEQ multiplex PCR; the TCRdb copy retains only in-frame clones and omits some. The data contain about 600,000 clones, less than 98% of them singletons. Sequencing was carried out using naive CD4+ T cells sorted from blood. Subset: CD45RA+ positively selected. The chain carries TRBV28 and TRBJ2-5; D unclear. This receptor was taken from a woman under 40 in good health. The CDR3, as DNA: TGTGCCAGCAGTTTCCAGGTCCAAGAGACCCAGTACTTC. It encodes CASSFQVQETQYF.